Sequencing of this T cell receptor (beta chain) was carried out in a study of blood T cells in healthy people across ages. This CDR3 has 13 amino acids. The V gene lost 4 bases and the J gene lost 6 bases, with 13 bases spanning the gap. Germline lookup yields CDR1 SQVTM and CDR2 ANQGSEA. The second PCR ran 7 to 11 cycles with a sample-barcoded 5' primer and J-beta primers. TCRdb re-called the 5' RACE reads with MiXCR, one entry per CDR3 protein. The table records some 760,000 distinct CDR3 sequences, 25% of them present only once. The same data also went into a second study, on T cells of mothers and their children.

The chain recombines TRBV29-1 with TRBJ2-1; no reliable D call. The specimen sequenced was blood. The source is a boy aged 10-17 years in good health. CDR3 nucleotide sequence: TGCAGCGTTGTCCCCCTAAGCAGCAATGAGCAGTTCTTC. It is translated as CSVVPLSSNEQFF.